The clone carrying this T cell receptor beta chain has just a few counts. The record originates from a study of patients and donors after allogeneic stem cell transplantation. One entry per CDR3 protein, called by TCRdb with MiXCR from the RT-PCR reads. The data hold 800,000 to 1,000,000 distinct CDR3 sequences, with roughly 18% observed a single time. Germline CDR1 is MNHEY and CDR2 is SMNVEV (reference sequence). CDR3 length: 12 amino acids. V was clipped by 6 bases and J by 9 bases, with 14 bases between them. Material for sequencing was blood, either unsorted or a sorted T cell fraction (not recorded which). This clonotype originated in a human donor who was either an allogeneic HSCT recipient or a stem cell or donor lymphocyte infusion donor (not recorded which). It is not recorded whose cells these are; they may come from a transplant donor. The chain is built from TRBV27 and TRBJ1-2; D may be TRBD1 (5 bases). The CDR3 DNA reads TGTGCCAGCAGCCCTCAGGGCGGGAGCTACACCTTC. Translation: CASSPQGGSYTF.